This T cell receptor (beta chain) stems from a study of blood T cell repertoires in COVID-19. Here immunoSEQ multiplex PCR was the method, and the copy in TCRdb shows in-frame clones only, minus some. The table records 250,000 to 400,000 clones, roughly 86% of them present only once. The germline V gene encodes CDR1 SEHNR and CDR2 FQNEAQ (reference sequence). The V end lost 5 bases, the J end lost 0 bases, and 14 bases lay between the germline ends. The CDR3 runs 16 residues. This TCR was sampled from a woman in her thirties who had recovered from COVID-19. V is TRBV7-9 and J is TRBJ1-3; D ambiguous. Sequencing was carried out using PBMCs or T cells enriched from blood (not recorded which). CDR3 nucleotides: TGTGCCAGCAGCCCCCGGGCGGGGAGCTCTGGAAACACCATATATTTT. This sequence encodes CASSPRAGSSGNTIYF.